This TCR beta chain is from a study of T cell responses to AZD1222 COVID-19 vaccine. This clone showed up just a few times. The target antigen is unknown. Study-wide results and caveats: Following two doses of AZD1222, Spike-specific TCR breadth and depth rose. Nearly half of spike-specific TCRs reportedly go after variant regions that carry no mutations.

Trimming at V came to 5 bases and at J to 2 bases, leaving 8 bases not matched to a gene. The CDR3 runs to 14 residues. Germline CDR1 is SQVTM and CDR2 is ANQGSEA. The assay was immunoSEQ multiplex PCR, and TCRdb's table has in-frame clones only and misses some. The repertoire has 100,000 to 150,000 clones, approximately 90% of them found once; the top ten carry 4.2%. The chain employs TRBV29-1 and TRBJ2-7; 8 bases match TRBD2. The clonotype originates from an adult who received the MenACWY meningococcal vaccine as a control. The input for sequencing was peripheral blood, taken 28 days after the second dose of the MenACWY control vaccine. In DNA form, the CDR3 reads TGCAGCGTTACGGCGGGGGGCAATACCTACGAGCAGTACTTC. This gives the protein CSVTAGGNTYEQYF.